One and the same sample provided the 21 T cell receptor beta chains below, sequenced in a study of shared clonotypes between healthy human individuals. Profiled with immunoSEQ multiplex PCR; TCRdb holds only in-frame clones, not every one. The top ten hold less than 0.15% of the sample, which has a few million clones, 95% seen once. Source material: naive CD4+ T cells sorted from blood. Subset defined: CD45RA+ positively selected. These receptors all come from a man between 18 and 29 years old in good health.

To note about this clone: The sample has other DNA sequences that encode this CDR3 too. The chain uses TRBV4-1 and TRBJ1-5, with TRBD1 matching over 7 bases. Germline V gene data show CDR1 as MGHRA and CDR2 as YSYEKL. V shed 2 bases and J 3 bases; nucleotides not matched to a gene: 4. The CDR3 totals 15 residues. CDR3 sequence reads: CASSQPDRDNQPQHF. The DNA for the CDR3 is TGCGCCAGCAGCCAACCCGACAGGGACAATCAGCCCCAGCATTTT.

Note on this clone: Within the sample, other DNA sequences also encode this same CDR3. The V call is TRBV12-5, the J call TRBJ2-3; D gene unclear. Germline CDR1 is LGHNT and CDR2 is FRNRAP. The length of the CDR3 is 12 residues. The V gene lost 5 bases and the J gene lost 6 bases, with 9 bases spanning the gap. CDR3 bases: TGTGCTAGTGGTCCCAGAACCGATACGCAGTATTTT. Residues: CASGPRTDTQYF.

The rearrangement uses TRBV4-2 and TRBJ2-7; D is possibly TRBD1 (6 bases). Germline-derived CDR1 and CDR2 are LGHNA and YNFKEQ. This CDR3 spans 17 amino acids. Trimming left V 1 base short and J 0 bases short, with 16 bases between. The CDR3 is CASSQVGAGVRSYEQYF. The CDR3 DNA reads TGTGCCAGCAGCCAAGTGGGAGCAGGGGTGCGCTCCTACGAGCAGTACTTC.

This chain uses TRBV6-1 with TRBJ1-1, with D possibly TRBD1 on 5 matching bases. V lost 5 bases and J lost 2, with 12 bases in between. CDR1 MNHNS and CDR2 SASEGT come from the germline V gene. The length of the CDR3 is 14 residues. CDR3 nucleotides: TGTGCCAGCAGTAACTCCGGGGGAAACACTGAAGCTTTCTTT. Residues: CASSNSGGNTEAFF.

V and J are TRBV11-2 and TRBJ2-3; the match to TRBD2 covers 12 bases. V lost 6 bases, J lost 4 bases, and 8 bases stayed unmatched. This CDR3 spans 16 amino acids. Germline V gives CDR1 SGHAT, CDR2 FQNNGV. CDR3 protein: CASRGLAGRIADTQYF. In DNA form, the CDR3 reads TGTGCCAGCAGAGGACTAGCGGGAAGGATCGCAGATACGCAGTATTTT.

About this clone itself: Other DNA sequences of this sample code for an identical CDR3. The chain is built from TRBV6-1 and TRBJ1-2; D unclear. Trimming took 5 bases from V and 5 from J, leaving 9 bases between them. The CDR3 consists of 12 residues. Germline assignment: CDR1 MNHNS and CDR2 SASEGT. The chain's CDR3 is CASSPSGYGYTF. The CDR3 DNA follows: TGTGCCAGCAGTCCCTCAGGATATGGCTACACCTTC.

This chain links TRBV6-1 with TRBJ2-3, with D perhaps assigned TRBD1 or TRBD2 (5 bases each). With 8 bases removed from V and 3 bases from J, the gap between germline ends came to 15 bases. Germline V gene data show CDR1 as MNHNS and CDR2 as SASEGT. The CDR3 is 14 amino acids. The CDR3 here is CASGGPWGTDTQYF. For the CDR3, the DNA is TGTGCCAGCGGAGGACCCTGGGGGACAGATACGCAGTATTTT.

This chain connects TRBV28 to TRBJ2-1; D ambiguous. Germline V lookup: CDR1 MDHEN, CDR2 SYDVKM. This CDR3 comprises 13 residues. Between the trimmed V and J ends, which lost 3 bases and 4 bases, there was a span of 7 bases. The CDR3 loop reads CASSLVPYNEQFF. CDR3 sequence (DNA): TGTGCCAGCAGTTTGGTCCCATACAATGAGCAGTTCTTC.

The V gene is TRBV18, the J gene TRBJ2-1; 9 bases line up with TRBD2. Germline loops: CDR1 KGHSH, CDR2 LQKENI. The CDR3 is 16 residues long. V gave up 4 bases and J gave up 6 bases; unmatched junction bases: 10. The CDR3 DNA follows: TGTGCCAGCTCACTACTCTGGCGGGAGGGACGCAATGAGCAGTTCTTC. Translating it yields CASSLLWREGRNEQFF. Complete variable domain (other parts from reference TRBV18 and TRBJ2-1): NAGVMQNPRHLVRRRGQEARLRCSPMKGHSHVYWYRQLPEEGLKFMVYLQKENIIDESGMPKERFSAEFPKEGPSILRIQQVVRGDSAAYFCASSLLWREGRNEQFFGPGTRLTVL.

The V and J genes are TRBV5-1 and TRBJ2-2; D possibly corresponds to TRBD1 (6 bases). Germline V CDR1 and CDR2: SGHRS, YFSETQ. V was trimmed by 6 bases and J by 5 bases, leaving 14 bases between them. The CDR3 spans 14 residues. The CDR3 loop reads CASTYTGYTGELFF. The CDR3 nucleotides read TGCGCCAGCACGTATACAGGGTATACCGGGGAGCTGTTTTTT.

The chain recombines TRBV27 with TRBJ2-7; the D gene is possibly TRBD2 (6 bases). CDR1 and CDR2 from the germline V gene are MNHEY and SMNVEV (reference sequence). The CDR3 sequence is 14 residues long. Trimming shortened V by 6 bases and J by 1 base, and 13 bases separated the two germline ends. DNA for the CDR3: TGTGCCAGCAGGTATCGGGGGACTTCCTACGAGCAGTACTTC. Protein product: CASRYRGTSYEQYF.

This clone was observed a single time. The chain carries TRBV30 and TRBJ2-3; TRBD2 aligns across 8 bases. After removal of 0 bases from V and 4 bases from J, the junction contained 6 bases not matched to a gene. The length of the CDR3 is 15 residues. The germline CDR1 and CDR2 sequences are GTSNPN and SVGIG (reference sequence). The DNA of the CDR3 is TGTGCCTGGAGTGTATACGGGAGGGCCCCAGATACGCAGTATTTT. This translates into CAWSVYGRAPDTQYF.

The genes are TRBV29-1 and TRBJ2-7; maybe TRBD1 (5 bases). V lost 3 bases and J 4 bases, leaving 13 bases between the germline ends. This CDR3 contains 13 residues. Germline CDR1 SQVTM, CDR2 ANQGSEA. The CDR3 bases are TGCAGCGTTGAGACGGATCAGGGTTACGAGCAGTACTTC. Translation gives CSVETDQGYEQYF.

This clone was detected once. The V and J genes are TRBV4-1 and TRBJ2-3; 7 bases map to TRBD2. Germline CDR1 reads MGHRA; CDR2 reads YSYEKL. The ends lost 4 bases at V and 0 bases at J; junction bases unmatched: 13. The CDR3 runs to 18 residues. The CDR3 region is CASSRVFGPAGSTDTQYF. CDR3 DNA sequence: TGCGCCAGCAGCCGGGTGTTCGGGCCAGCGGGGAGCACAGATACGCAGTATTTT.

This chain connects TRBV9 to TRBJ2-7, with D tentatively TRBD1 (6 bases). This CDR3 region has 15 residues. Germline values: CDR1 SGDLS, CDR2 YYNGEE. The V and J ends lost 0 bases and 1 base respectively, with 11 bases between them. The CDR3 bases are TGTGCCAGCAGCGTAGCAACAGGGCCTTCCTACGAGCAGTACTTC. Protein product: CASSVATGPSYEQYF.

This clone was recorded a few times. The chain couples TRBV4-1 to TRBJ1-5, with 7 positions matching TRBD1. Trimming cost V 0 bases and J 1 base; bases outside gene matches: 3. The CDR3 totals 16 residues. Germline V gene sequence: CDR1 MGHRA, CDR2 YSYEKL. The CDR3 DNA reads TGCGCCAGCAGCCAAGATCCACAGGGGAGCAATCAGCCCCAGCATTTT. Protein sequence: CASSQDPQGSNQPQHF.

The J gene is TRBJ2-3, the V gene TRBV9; 9 nucleotides line up with TRBD2. CDR1 SGDLS and CDR2 YYNGEE come from the germline V gene. The CDR3 runs 20 residues. J was trimmed by 0 bases and V by 2 bases; bases with no gene match: 16. DNA of the CDR3: TGTGCCAGCAGCGTTCGGCCTAGCGGGATGAAGCTTACTAGCACAGATACGCAGTATTTT. Residues: CASSVRPSGMKLTSTDTQYF. Full variable domain (rest looked up from reference TRBV9 and TRBJ2-3): DSGVTQTPKHLITATGQRVTLRCSPRSGDLSVYWYQQSLDQGLQFLIQYYNGEERAKGNILERFSAQQFPDLHSELNLSSLELGDSALYFCASSVRPSGMKLTSTDTQYFGPGTRLTVL.

The V gene is TRBV4-3, the J gene TRBJ1-2, with D possibly matching TRBD1 (6 bases). Trimming took 4 bases from V and 5 from J, leaving 14 bases between them. The V gene's germline CDR1 is LGHNA and CDR2 YSLEER. The CDR3 length is 14 residues. This chain's CDR3 is CASSPDRFLYGYTF. The CDR3 DNA sequence: TGCGCCAGCAGCCCTGACAGGTTCCTATATGGCTACACCTTC.

This clone was seen once. The V and J genes are TRBV7-9 and TRBJ1-2; D is perhaps TRBD1 (5 bases). The CDR3 has 14 residues. V gave up 5 bases and J gave up 3 bases, with 13 bases separating them. Per germline, CDR1 SEHNR and CDR2 FQNEAQ (reference sequence). The CDR3 DNA reads as TGTGCCAGCAGCCCTCGGGACCGCCACTATGGCTACACCTTC. It codes for CASSPRDRHYGYTF.

The chain is built from TRBV5-6 and TRBJ2-2; weak D call: TRBD1 (7 bases). This CDR3 is 16 amino acids long. Germline CDR1 SGHDT, CDR2 YYEEEE. Between the trimmed V and J ends, which lost 0 bases and 7 bases, there was a span of 16 bases. The CDR3 bases are TGTGCCAGCAGCTTGGTATCCAGGGGGGTCGGCGGGGAGCTGTTTTTT. Protein product: CASSLVSRGVGGELFF.

The chain recombines TRBV19 with TRBJ2-1; D is perhaps TRBD1 (6 bases). The CDR3 runs 15 residues. Trimming cost V 0 bases and J 6 bases, with 12 bases left between them. Germline CDR1 reads LNHDA; CDR2 reads SQIVND (reference sequence). The CDR3 DNA reads as TGTGCCAGTAGTATAGAGGGGGCTCCTGGCAATGAGCAGTTCTTC. Its translation is CASSIEGAPGNEQFF.